One sample yielded the 3 T cell receptor beta chains listed below, sequenced in a study of shared clonotypes between healthy human individuals. Naive CD8 cells lacked CD45RO and underwent positive selection for CCR7, leaving out terminally differentiated effector memory CD45RA+ cells. Produced via immunoSEQ multiplex PCR; TCRdb's table is partial and in-frame only. The table shows around 600,000 clones, with 90% to 95% occurring only once. The sequenced sample was naive CD8+ T cells sorted from blood. Every receptor here comes from a woman aged 25 to 39 in good health.

The CDR3 is CSAFDLGEQFF. In nucleotides, the CDR3 is TGCAGCGCTTTCGATTTGGGTGAGCAGTTCTTC. V gene TRBV29-1 combines with J gene TRBJ2-1; D remains ambiguous. The CDR3 is 11 residues long. Trimming took off 7 bases at V and 9 bases at J, with 13 bases between the two ends. CDR1 and CDR2 (germline): SQVTM, ANQGSEA.

The rearrangement links TRBV29-1 to TRBJ2-3; tentatively, D is TRBD1 or TRBD2 (5 bases each). V lost 4 bases to trimming and J lost 10 bases, with 12 bases between them. The CDR3 extends over 11 amino acids. Germline V gene lookup returns CDR1 SQVTM and CDR2 ANQGSEA. The CDR3 coding sequence is TGCAGCGTTGCCGGGACCATGGCGCAGTATTTT. It encodes CSVAGTMAQYF.

The chain is built from TRBV7-9 and TRBJ2-1; D is undetermined. Germline lookup yields CDR1 SEHNR and CDR2 FQNEAQ (reference sequence). V was clipped by 5 bases and J by 0 bases, with 5 bases between them. The CDR3 length is 13 residues. CDR3 sequence reads: CASSHPSYNEQFF. In DNA, the CDR3 is TGTGCCAGCAGCCACCCCTCCTACAATGAGCAGTTCTTC. Using reference TRBV7-9 and TRBJ2-1 for the parts outside the CDR3, the full variable domain is DTGVSQNPRHKITKRGQNVTFRCDPISEHNRLYWYRQTLGQGPEFLTYFQNEAQLEKSRLLSDRFSAERPKGSFSTLEIQRTEQGDSAMYLCASSHPSYNEQFFGPGTRLTVL.